The rows below give T cell receptor beta chains drawn from one sample of a study of CD8+ T cells in alopecia areata. TCRdb's table, derived via immunoSEQ multiplex PCR, lists solely in-frame clones and lacks some. The sample yields about 180,000 clones, about 61% seen once. This material consisted of CD4+ T cells sorted from blood, taken between weeks 55 and 70, from a patient treated with tofacitinib. The receptors were sampled from a human donor with alopecia areata. Both conserved end residues are part of each CDR3. Fields, in order: D gene, J gene, V gene, clone size, CDR3 DNA, CDR3 protein. The D gene is left open where the match is weak. Not every row has a clone size; where given, it reads once, few, many or a size class.

D gene: -; J gene: TRBJ2-2; V gene: TRBV27; clone size: few; CDR3 DNA: TGTGCCAGCAGTTCCCCCACCGGGGAGCTGTTTTTT; CDR3 protein: CASSSPTGELFF
D gene: -; J gene: TRBJ2-2; V gene: TRBV29-1; clone size: many; CDR3 DNA: TGCAGCGTTGGGGCGAACACCGGGGAGCTGTTTTTT; CDR3 protein: CSVGANTGELFF
D gene: TRBD1; J gene: TRBJ2-2; V gene: TRBV29-1; clone size: -; CDR3 DNA: TGCAGCGTCAACCATGCCGGGACAGGGTTGGCCGGGGAGCTGTTTTTT; CDR3 protein: CSVNHAGTGLAGELFF
D gene: TRBD2; J gene: TRBJ2-2; V gene: TRBV10-3; clone size: -; CDR3 DNA: TGTGCCACCCGCGGGGGTAACACCGGGGAGCTGTTTTTT; CDR3 protein: CATRGGNTGELFF
D gene: TRBD1; J gene: TRBJ1-4; V gene: TRBV4-1; clone size: -; CDR3 DNA: TGCGCCAGCAGCCTAGACGGACAGGGGAAGAATGAAAAACTGTTTTTT; CDR3 protein: CASSLDGQGKNEKLFF
D gene: -; J gene: TRBJ2-3; V gene: TRBV5-1; clone size: -; CDR3 DNA: TGCGCCAGCAGCTTGGGGTCCACAGATACGCAGTATTTT; CDR3 protein: CASSLGSTDTQYF
D gene: -; J gene: TRBJ1-1; V gene: TRBV30; clone size: -; CDR3 DNA: TGTGCCTGGAGTGTATACAGGAACACTGAAGCTTTCTTT; CDR3 protein: CAWSVYRNTEAFF
D gene: TRBD1; J gene: TRBJ2-5; V gene: TRBV7-9; clone size: -; CDR3 DNA: TGTGCCAGCAGCTTAGCGACAGGGGCGTCAGAGACCCAGTACTTC; CDR3 protein: CASSLATGASETQYF
D gene: -; J gene: TRBJ1-1; V gene: TRBV5-1; clone size: few; CDR3 DNA: TGCGCCAGCAGCTCGAACCACGACAAGTTGAACACTGAAGCTTTCTTT; CDR3 protein: CASSSNHDKLNTEAFF
D gene: TRBD1; J gene: TRBJ2-1; V gene: TRBV29-1; clone size: -; CDR3 DNA: TGCAGCGTTGAAGGGGACAGGGGGCACAACAATGAGCAGTTCTTC; CDR3 protein: CSVEGDRGHNNEQFF
D gene: -; J gene: TRBJ2-3; V gene: TRBV6-9; clone size: -; CDR3 DNA: TGTGCCAGCAGTTTCCAGCGGCGCACAGATACGCAGTATTTT; CDR3 protein: CASSFQRRTDTQYF
D gene: -; J gene: TRBJ1-2; V gene: TRBV4-2; clone size: few; CDR3 DNA: TGTGCCAGCAGCCAAGAGATCCAGGGCTGGGGCTACACCTTC; CDR3 protein: CASSQEIQGWGYTF
D gene: -; J gene: TRBJ2-7; V gene: TRBV30; clone size: -; CDR3 DNA: TGTGCCTGGAGGGACAACTCCTACGAGCAGTACTTC; CDR3 protein: CAWRDNSYEQYF
D gene: -; J gene: TRBJ2-5; V gene: TRBV2; clone size: -; CDR3 DNA: TGTGCCAGCAGAGAAGACTTAGGGGAAGAGACCCAGTACTTC; CDR3 protein: CASREDLGEETQYF
D gene: -; J gene: TRBJ1-2; V gene: TRBV6-5; clone size: -; CDR3 DNA: TGTGCCAGCAGGAAGAACGATAACTATGGCTACACCTTC; CDR3 protein: CASRKNDNYGYTF
D gene: -; J gene: TRBJ2-7; V gene: TRBV7-2; clone size: -; CDR3 DNA: TGTGCCAGCAGCCCCCCAAGCATGTCCTACGAGCAGTACTTC; CDR3 protein: CASSPPSMSYEQYF
D gene: -; J gene: TRBJ2-5; V gene: TRBV15; clone size: few; CDR3 DNA: TGTGCCACCAGTTCCCCTTGGACCCGAGAGACCCAGTACTTC; CDR3 protein: CATSSPWTRETQYF
D gene: -; J gene: TRBJ2-5; V gene: TRBV7-9; clone size: -; CDR3 DNA: TGTGCCAGCAGCTTAGCGGAGACCCAGTACTTC; CDR3 protein: CASSLAETQYF
D gene: TRBD1; J gene: TRBJ1-5; V gene: TRBV6-1; clone size: -; CDR3 DNA: TGTGCCAGCAAGCAGGGGGCTGTTCATCAGCCCCAGCATTTT; CDR3 protein: CASKQGAVHQPQHF
D gene: TRBD1; J gene: TRBJ2-1; V gene: TRBV5-1; clone size: -; CDR3 DNA: TGCGCCAGCAGCTTGGAAGGGACAGGCACTTCCGAGCAGTTCTTC; CDR3 protein: CASSLEGTGTSEQFF
D gene: TRBD1; J gene: TRBJ1-3; V gene: TRBV30; clone size: few; CDR3 DNA: TGTGCCTGGGGCAACGAGCACGGGACAGACTCTGGAAACACCATATATTTT; CDR3 protein: CAWGNEHGTDSGNTIYF
D gene: -; J gene: TRBJ2-5; V gene: TRBV2; clone size: -; CDR3 DNA: TGTGCCAGCACTGGGAATCAAGAGACCCAGTACTTC; CDR3 protein: CASTGNQETQYF
D gene: TRBD1; J gene: TRBJ1-2; V gene: TRBV29-1; clone size: few; CDR3 DNA: TGCAGCGCCGGACAGGGGTCATATGGCTACACCTTC; CDR3 protein: CSAGQGSYGYTF
D gene: -; J gene: TRBJ1-5; V gene: TRBV19; clone size: -; CDR3 DNA: TGTGCCAGTAGTATTGGGGTCCGAAGTGAGCCCCAGCATTTT; CDR3 protein: CASSIGVRSEPQHF